Listed here are 16 T cell receptor beta chains from one sample, sequenced in a study of blood T cell repertoires in COVID-19. Assay: immunoSEQ multiplex PCR; the TCRdb copy retains only in-frame clones and omits some. The table shows about 140,000 clones, with roughly 80% occurring only once. The sequencing input was peripheral blood. These receptors all come from a woman of 80 years or more in a cohort sampled during active or convalescent COVID-19.

Comments on this clone: The junction departs from the called germline gene at one end, perhaps through a read error. This sequence joins TRBV6-2 or TRBV6-3 and TRBJ2-3; D not resolved. The CDR3 extends over 11 amino acids. CDR1 and CDR2 (germline): MNHEY, SVGEGT. The CDR3 region has the DNA TGTGCCAGCAGCCTCACACATACGCAGTATTTT. This sequence encodes CASSLTHTQYF.

The chain links TRBV12-3 or TRBV12-4 to TRBJ1-2; D ambiguous. The CDR3 totals 11 residues. Trimming took off 6 bases at V and 4 bases at J, with 6 bases between the two ends. The CDR3 DNA is TGTGCCAGCAGCCGGAGCTATGGCTACACCTTC. It translates to CASSRSYGYTF.

The genes are TRBV18 and TRBJ1-1; D is perhaps TRBD1 (5 bases). Germline V gene sequence: CDR1 KGHSH, CDR2 LQKENI. The CDR3 consists of 16 residues. The V gene lost 2 bases and the J gene lost 2 bases, with 15 bases spanning the gap. For the CDR3, the DNA is TGTGCCAGCTCACCAAATAACGGGGGACCCAACACTGAAGCTTTCTTT. The encoded protein is CASSPNNGGPNTEAFF.

This chain joins TRBV2 and TRBJ2-1; a possible D gene is TRBD2 (5 bases). CDR1 and CDR2 (germline): SNHLY, FYNNEI. The CDR3 consists of 14 residues. Trimming pared 2 bases from V and 6 bases from J, leaving 11 bases between. CDR3 protein: CASSENLALNEQFF. The CDR3 DNA sequence: TGTGCCAGCAGTGAAAACCTAGCCCTCAATGAGCAGTTCTTC.

The chain has TRBV18 and TRBJ1-1; 9 positions agree with TRBD1. Trimming cost V 4 bases and J 11 bases; bases outside gene matches: 14. The length of the CDR3 is 15 residues. Germline assignment: CDR1 KGHSH and CDR2 LQKENI. The CDR3 is CASSLQEIQGAAAFF. DNA for the CDR3: TGTGCCAGCTCACTGCAAGAAATACAGGGGGCGGCGGCTTTCTTT. Full variable domain (remainder filled in from reference TRBV18 and TRBJ1-1): NAGVMQNPRHLVRRRGQEARLRCSPMKGHSHVYWYRQLPEEGLKFMVYLQKENIIDESGMPKERFSAEFPKEGPSILRIQQVVRGDSAAYFCASSLQEIQGAAAFFGQGTRLTVV.

The V gene is TRBV12-3 or TRBV12-4, the J gene TRBJ1-5, with D perhaps matching TRBD1 (6 bases). V gave up 5 bases and J gave up 6 bases, with 11 bases separating them. The CDR3 covers 13 residues. CDR3: CASSRGGVQPQHF. CDR3 DNA: TGTGCCAGCAGTCGAGGGGGGGTTCAGCCCCAGCATTTT.

The chain combines TRBV28 with TRBJ1-5, with D unresolved. The V and J ends lost 3 bases and 2 bases respectively, with 5 bases between them. Looked up from germline, CDR1 is MDHEN and CDR2 is SYDVKM. CDR3 length equals 13 residues. In DNA, the CDR3 is TGTGCCAGCAGTTTTAATGGCAATCAGCCCCAGCATTTT. Translation: CASSFNGNQPQHF. Complete variable domain (other parts from reference TRBV28 and TRBJ1-5): DVKVTQSSRYLVKRTGEKVFLECVQDMDHENMFWYRQDPGLGLRLIYFSYDVKMKEKGDIPEGYSVSREKKERFSLILESASTNQTSMYLCASSFNGNQPQHFGDGTRLSIL.

This chain links TRBV7-9 with TRBJ2-1; TRBD2 might be the D (7 bases). The CDR3 sequence is 17 residues long. V lost 5 bases and J lost 7, with 24 bases in between. Germline V lookup: CDR1 SEHNR, CDR2 FQNEAQ (reference sequence). In DNA, the CDR3 is TGTGCCAGCAGCCCCGGGTGGGGGGGGCATGGCCAGAATGAGCAGTTCTTC. Its translation is CASSPGWGGHGQNEQFF.

In its sample, this clone was seen a few times. The gene calls are TRBV11-3 and TRBJ2-7; weak D call: TRBD2 (6 bases). The CDR3 contains 14 residues. V gave up 3 bases and J gave up 6 bases, with 15 bases separating them. Germline CDR1 reads SGHNT; CDR2 reads YENEEA. The CDR3 sequence: CASSFVIEAGEQYF. CDR3 bases: TGTGCCAGCAGCTTTGTTATCGAAGCGGGCGAGCAGTACTTC.

The chain carries TRBV6-2 or TRBV6-3 and TRBJ1-1; possible D gene TRBD1, 6 bases. Trimming removed 2 bases from V and 4 bases from J, with 14 bases in between. There are 15 residues in the CDR3. Germline lookup yields CDR1 MNHEY and CDR2 SVGEGT. CDR3 region: CASSYGEQGRTEAFF. CDR3 nucleotide sequence: TGTGCCAGCAGTTACGGGGAACAGGGACGCACTGAAGCTTTCTTT.

The chain employs TRBV28 and TRBJ1-1; maybe TRBD1 (6 bases). CDR3 length equals 12 residues. V lost 11 bases and J 1 base, leaving 11 bases between the germline ends. Germline loops: CDR1 MDHEN, CDR2 SYDVKM. The chain's CDR3 is CAGRTENTEAFF. The CDR3 region has the DNA TGTGCCGGCCGGACAGAGAACACTGAAGCTTTCTTT.

The gene calls are TRBV4-2 and TRBJ2-1, with 7 bases matching TRBD2. V lost 4 bases to trimming and J lost 8 bases; unmatched junction nucleotides: 5. Germline V gives CDR1 LGHNA, CDR2 YNFKEQ. CDR3 size: 13 residues. Written as DNA, the CDR3 is TGTGCCAGCAGCCCTACCCGGGGGGATGAGCAGTTCTTC. Translation: CASSPTRGDEQFF.

This rearrangement joins TRBV5-4 to TRBJ2-3, with 7 bases matching TRBD1. J lost 0 bases, V lost 4 bases, and 5 bases had no gene match. This CDR3 is 15 amino acids long. CDR1 is SGHNT, CDR2 YYREEE, per germline (reference sequence). In nucleotides, the CDR3 is TGTGCCAGCAGCCCGGGACAGACTAGCACAGATACGCAGTATTTT. Residues: CASSPGQTSTDTQYF.

This sequence joins TRBV12-3 or TRBV12-4 and TRBJ2-1; D gene uncertain. V dropped 3 bases and J dropped 7 bases, with 4 bases sitting between them. CDR3 length: 11 amino acids. Here the CDR3 DNA reads TGTGCCAGCAGTTTTCTAAATGAGCAGTTCTTC. Amino acids: CASSFLNEQFF.

This clone was counted once. The V call is TRBV20-1, the J call TRBJ2-7, with a tentative D call TRBD2 (7 bases). CDR1 is DFQATT and CDR2 is SNEGSKA in the germline V gene (reference sequence). The CDR3 is 14 amino acids. V was trimmed by 3 bases and J by 2 bases, leaving 14 bases between them. As DNA, the CDR3 is TGCAGTGCTAGTCCAGGGGCGGGGGCCTACGAGCAGTACTTC. Translation: CSASPGAGAYEQYF.

The rearrangement uses TRBV20-1 and TRBJ2-3; maybe TRBD2 (6 bases). Germline values: CDR1 DFQATT, CDR2 SNEGSKA (reference sequence). The V and J ends lost 3 bases and 2 bases respectively, with 15 bases between them. There are 15 residues in the CDR3. This chain's CDR3 is CSASTSLATTDTQYF. As DNA, the CDR3 is TGCAGTGCTAGTACCTCTCTAGCGACCACAGATACGCAGTATTTT.